This T cell receptor (beta chain) was sequenced during a study of blood T cells in healthy people across ages. This clonotype was observed a few times. Then a second PCR, running roughly 7 to 11 cycles, was carried out with a sample-barcoded 5' primer and a J-beta primer mix. A template-switch adaptor that had 12 random nucleotides put a tag on each cDNA molecule. TCRdb fed the 5' RACE reads into MiXCR, producing one record per CDR3 protein. This table holds 2 million or so distinct CDR3 sequences, approximately 50% found once. Donation came from healthy Caucasian individuals in Russia who were aged about 6 to 100. Samples each had at least 6 micrograms of total RNA extracted. The sequence was obtained from a woman aged 35 to 49 in good health. Source material: blood.

The CDR3: CASSLGLAGEIQYF. The CDR3, as DNA: TGTGCCAGCAGCTTAGGACTAGCGGGGGAGATCCAGTACTTC. The chain links TRBV7-2 to TRBJ2-7, with 12 nucleotides matching TRBD2. The V gene's germline CDR1 is SGHTA and CDR2 FQGNSA. J was trimmed by 10 bases and V by 1 base; bases with no gene match: 5. The CDR3 is made up of 14 amino acids.